A single sample is the source of the 14 T cell receptor beta chains below, sequenced in a study of CD8 T cells in ankylosing spondylitis. General observations from the study: A TCR beta motif made of roughly eight highly homologous variants seemed typical of ankylosing spondylitis blood.

One entry per CDR3 protein results from TCRdb running MiXCR on the 5' RACE reads. The table lists around 220,000 distinct CDR3 sequences, approximately 20% of them singletons, with approximately 42% in the top ten. These TCRs' antigens remain unknown. The specimen was blood, either unsorted or a sorted T cell fraction (not recorded which). All receptors come from a male donor with ankylosing spondylitis.

CDR3 region: CSARGQGASLNAFF. The DNA of the CDR3 is TGCAGTGCTAGGGGACAGGGGGCGAGTCTTAATGCTTTCTTT. The chain couples TRBV20-1 to TRBJ1-1; 12 nucleotides agree with TRBD1. This CDR3 is 14 amino acids long. The germline V gene encodes CDR1 DFQATT and CDR2 SNEGSKA (reference sequence). The V segment lost 3 bases and the J segment 11 bases; nucleotides outside the gene matches: 10.

The V and J genes are TRBV4-2 and TRBJ2-1; the match to TRBD2 covers 7 bases. This CDR3 spans 16 amino acids. V lost 0 bases, J lost 5 bases, and 7 bases stayed unmatched. In germline, CDR1 is LGHNA, CDR2 YNFKEQ. The CDR3 DNA is TGTGCCAGCAGCCAAGATCCGGCGGGAGCTGACAATGAGCAGTTCTTC. Translated: CASSQDPAGADNEQFF.

This clonotype turned up a few times. The CDR3 sequence is CASSQDGTSGRKGGYNEQFF. The CDR3 region has the DNA TGTGCCAGCAGTCAAGACGGGACTAGCGGGAGGAAAGGGGGCTACAATGAGCAGTTCTTC. The V call is TRBV12-3 or TRBV12-4, the J call TRBJ2-1, with 15 bases lining up with TRBD2. This CDR3 has 20 amino acids. V trimming: 5 bases; J trimming: 3 bases; junction bases outside the gene matches: 14.

This clonotype was counted a few times. The V gene is TRBV4-3, the J gene TRBJ1-1; D is perhaps TRBD1 (5 bases). The germline V gene has CDR1 LGHNA and CDR2 YSLEER. V was trimmed by 4 bases and J by 0 bases, leaving 15 bases between them. This CDR3 is 16 amino acids long. The CDR3 loop is CASSPTGGALNTEAFF. CDR3 DNA: TGCGCCAGCAGCCCCACAGGCGGTGCGTTGAACACTGAAGCTTTCTTT.

At least ten counts were recorded for this clonotype. The chain has TRBV10-3 and TRBJ1-5, with 7 bases that match TRBD1. V lost 3 bases to trimming and J lost 3 bases; unmatched junction nucleotides: 5. The CDR3 contains 15 residues. Germline V gives CDR1 ENHRY, CDR2 SYGVKD. The CDR3 DNA is TGTGCCATCAGTGAACAACAGGGGAACAATCAGCCCCAGCATTTT. This translates into CAISEQQGNNQPQHF.

This chain connects TRBV5-4 to TRBJ2-3, with TRBD2 identical over 7 bases. The V segment lost 4 bases and the J segment 4 bases; nucleotides outside the gene matches: 18. The length of the CDR3 is 18 residues. The germline V gene encodes CDR1 SGHNT and CDR2 YYREEE (reference sequence). The CDR3, as DNA: TGTGCCAGCAGCGGCCTGACTAGTTCGGGAGGACGCCCAGATACGCAGTATTTT. Translating it yields CASSGLTSSGGRPDTQYF.

Worth noting for this clonotype: A much larger clonotype is one base distant, so this may be a read error. The V gene is TRBV4-2, the J gene TRBJ1-2; 9 positions match TRBD1. This CDR3 region has 15 residues. Germline loops: CDR1 LGHNA, CDR2 YNFKEQ. The DNA for the CDR3 is TGTGCCAGCAGCCAAGGGACAGGGGTTGCCTATGGCTTCACCTTC. Its protein is CASSQGTGVAYGFTF.

There are a few counts of this clonotype. The rearrangement links TRBV13 to TRBJ1-1; D gene uncertain. The CDR3 is 14 residues long. CDR1 is PRHDT, CDR2 FYEKMQ, per germline (reference sequence). Deletions cut 5 bases from V and 1 base from J, with 11 bases between. As DNA, the CDR3 is TGTGCCAGCAGCCGTGTCCGGGAGAACACTGAAGCTTTCTTT. As protein: CASSRVRENTEAFF.

V usage is TRBV7-9 and J usage is TRBJ2-5, with a weak D call TRBD2 (5 bases). V dropped 4 bases and J dropped 5 bases, with 8 bases sitting between them. Germline V CDR1 and CDR2: SEHNR, FQNEAQ (reference sequence). CDR3 length: 12 residues. CDR3: CASSWELETQYF. The CDR3 bases are TGTGCCAGCAGCTGGGAGTTGGAGACCCAGTACTTC. Full variable domain (rest looked up from reference TRBV7-9 and TRBJ2-5): DTGVSQNPRHKITKRGQNVTFRCDPISEHNRLYWYRQTLGQGPEFLTYFQNEAQLEKSRLLSDRFSAERPKGSFSTLEIQRTEQGDSAMYLCASSWELETQYFGPGTRLLVL.

This rearrangement joins TRBV20-1 to TRBJ2-7; possible D gene TRBD2, 5 bases. V lost 0 bases to trimming and J lost 2 bases, with 17 bases between them. The CDR3 length is 16 residues. Germline CDR1 and CDR2: DFQATT and SNEGSKA (reference sequence). DNA for the CDR3: TGCAGTGCTAGAGATGTAGAGTGGGAGCCCACCTACGAGCAGTACTTC. Protein: CSARDVEWEPTYEQYF.

The V gene is TRBV7-9, the J gene TRBJ1-2, with 8 nucleotides matching TRBD1. Trimming at V came to 5 bases and at J to 1 base, leaving 6 bases not matched to a gene. CDR1 and CDR2 (germline): SEHNR, FQNEAQ (reference sequence). The CDR3 runs 15 residues. In nucleotides, the CDR3 is TGTGCCAGCAGCGTACCGGGACAGGTTAACTATGGCTACACCTTC. It yields the protein CASSVPGQVNYGYTF.

This clonotype was found a few times. This rearrangement joins TRBV29-1 to TRBJ1-2; no clear D gene. The CDR3 runs 12 residues. CDR1 and CDR2 from the germline V gene are SQVTM and ANQGSEA. V was shortened by 6 bases and J by 7 bases, with 15 bases between the two germline ends. CDR3 loop: CSVPADLGGYTF. DNA of the CDR3: TGCAGCGTCCCCGCGGATTTGGGTGGCTACACCTTC.

The rearrangement uses TRBV30 and TRBJ1-5; no reliable D call. The CDR3 runs 13 residues. V was clipped by 1 base and J by 1 base, with 5 bases between them. Germline V CDR1 and CDR2: GTSNPN, SVGIG (reference sequence). The CDR3 DNA reads as TGTGCCTGGAGTGGTGGGAGCAATCAGCCCCAGCATTTT. The encoded protein is CAWSGGSNQPQHF.

This clonotype has ten or more counts. This chain links TRBV12-3 or TRBV12-4 with TRBJ2-5; 8 nucleotides match TRBD2. The CDR3 runs 12 residues. The V and J ends lost 6 bases and 4 bases, in that order; junction bases with no gene match: 1. CDR3 sequence (DNA): TGTGCCAGCAGGAGCGGGGGAGAGACCCAGTACTTC. This translates into CASRSGGETQYF.